This T cell receptor beta chain was captured in a study of graft-versus-host responses after intestinal transplantation. Generated by immunoSEQ multiplex PCR, the TCRdb table keeps only in-frame clones and is missing some. The sample holds some 76,000 clones; more than 75% are singletons and the top ten take 8%. Of note for this clone: No antigen is known for it.

V gave up 5 bases and J gave up 5 bases; unmatched junction bases: 4. Germline V gene lookup returns CDR1 MRHNA and CDR2 SNTAGT. CDR3 length: 14 residues. The source was unstimulated CD8+ T cells sorted from spleen or lymph node cells, collected before transplant. The V gene is TRBV6-4, the J gene TRBJ2-1, with 9 positions matching TRBD2. This sequence was found in a human donor who was the organ donor for an intestinal transplant. DNA for the CDR3: TGTGCCAGCAGTTCTAGACTAGCGGACAATGAGCAGTTCTTC. Amino acid sequence: CASSSRLADNEQFF.